This TCR beta chain came from a study of T cells in women clearing cervical HPV infection. Study information: Donors had HPV16-related CIN3 or worse; 2 had invasive cancer. Controls gave blood once infection was undetectable; cases at lesion identification. Study-wide results and limits: CIN3+ cases had significantly higher TCR richness than controls; evenness did not differ.

Profiled with immunoSEQ multiplex PCR; TCRdb holds only in-frame clones, not every one. The table lists 30,000 to 45,000 clones, with 1.5% to 2% in the top ten. As concerns this clone: Its target is unknown.

This TCR came from a woman aged 18-70 years with a cervical HPV16 infection that either progressed to CIN3+ or cleared (not recorded which). The sample was blood buffy coat.

The CDR3 protein is CASSYGSTVTPNQPQHF. Partial CDR3 DNA: TGTGCCAGCAGTTACGGTTCCACAGTGACCCCCAATCAGCCC. This rearrangement joins TRBV6-2 or TRBV6-3 to TRBJ1-5; D is uncertain. The read falls 3 residues short of the CDR3 end, and the missing part is taken from the germline J gene. The V gene lost 2 bases and the J gene lost 3 bases, with 17 bases spanning the gap. This CDR3 is built from 17 residues. Germline values: CDR1 MNHEY, CDR2 SVGEGT.